The clone carrying this T cell receptor beta chain has only one observation. Original processing notes: By means of reference gene primer amplification, nucleated cell counts were estimated. This table comes from immunoSEQ multiplex PCR, and its TCRdb copy is limited to in-frame clones, with some not included. D and trimming come from the DNA, and the V and J calls and clone size come from that table. The sample carries around 300,000 clones, approximately 90% recorded once. V lost 2 bases and J lost 3; bases outside the gene matches: 3. The CDR3 is made up of 14 amino acids. Germline V gene data show CDR1 as MNHEY and CDR2 as SVGEGT. Seattle cases were enrolled at active infection and followed longitudinally. This entry belongs to a study of blood T cell repertoires in COVID-19. About the research overall: Samples representing acute and convalescent COVID-19 were sourced from the United States, Italy and Spain. Sample material is recorded as cDNA or gDNA derived from T cells, B-cell-depleted T cells, or PBMCs.

The source material was peripheral blood. V is TRBV6-2 or TRBV6-3 and J is TRBJ2-7; 8 positions match TRBD1. The TCR was taken from a woman between 50 and 59 years old with COVID-19, enrolled during active disease. CDR3 bases: TGTGCCAGCAGTTACCAGGGGGCCTACTACGAGCAGTACTTC. Translation gives CASSYQGAYYEQYF.